This TCR beta chain emerged from a study of blood T cell repertoires in COVID-19. V was shortened by 3 bases and J by 2 bases, with 11 bases between the two germline ends. In germline, CDR1 is LNHDA, CDR2 SQIVND (reference sequence). CDR3 length: 15 residues. Data came from immunoSEQ multiplex PCR; TCRdb stores just in-frame clones and leaves some out. The data hold around 250,000 clones, with less than 85% observed a single time. Sequencing was performed on peripheral blood. The chain employs TRBV19 and TRBJ1-5; D gene uncertain. The source is a young woman with acute or convalescent COVID-19. The CDR3 loop reads CASSMSGDGNQPQHF. The DNA of the CDR3 is TGTGCCAGTAGTATGAGCGGCGATGGCAATCAGCCCCAGCATTTT.